Listed below are T cell receptor beta chains from one sample, sequenced in a study of T cells in localized non-small cell lung cancer. Using immunoSEQ multiplex PCR, the repertoire was profiled, and TCRdb retains in-frame clones only, with some absent. The profile shows about 7,000 clones, around 50% of them singletons. The input for sequencing was lymph node tissue, taken before any cancer treatment. Receptor source: a female donor at least 60 years old with stage I lung adenocarcinoma. CDR3s include the opening cysteine and the closing phenylalanine or tryptophan. The D gene is left open where the match is weak. Clone sizes are given selectively: once, few, many, or a class where the clone is expanded.

DNA	CDR3	J	size	D	V
TGTGCCAGCAGCGTAGGGGACTCTGGGGCCAACGTCCTGACTTTC	CASSVGDSGANVLTF	TRBJ2-6	NA	NA	TRBV9
TGTGCCAGCAGTCCAGGGGCAGGCTACACCTTC	CASSPGAGYTF	TRBJ1-2	NA	NA	TRBV6-7
TGTGCCAGTAGTTCCTCCGGGACAGGGGGCCGGCAGCCCCAGCATTTT	CASSSSGTGGRQPQHF	TRBJ1-5	NA	TRBD1	TRBV19
TGTGCCTGGAGTGTGGCGGGGGGTAGGCAGCCCCAGCATTTT	CAWSVAGGRQPQHF	TRBJ1-5	NA	NA	TRBV30
TGTGCCAGCAGCTTAAGGGAGGGGCTCGTTGCCCAGTACTTC	CASSLREGLVAQYF	TRBJ2-5	NA	TRBD2	TRBV11-3
TGCGCCAGCAGCCAAGAGGGGCTGGGCGAGCAGTACTTC	CASSQEGLGEQYF	TRBJ2-7	few	NA	TRBV1
TGTGCCTGGAGTGGGACCGATCCTCTGGAGTCCTACAATGAGCAGTTCTTC	CAWSGTDPLESYNEQFF	TRBJ2-1	NA	NA	TRBV30
TGTGCCAGTAGTATTCCGGATTCCGGCTCTGGAAACACCATATATTTT	CASSIPDSGSGNTIYF	TRBJ1-3	few	NA	TRBV19
TGTGCCAGCAGCGCCTCTATGGGGACTAATGAAAAACTGTTTTTT	CASSASMGTNEKLFF	TRBJ1-4	NA	NA	TRBV28
TGTGCCAGCAGTTACGGGACTCCAGTGACCTACGAGCAGTACTTC	CASSYGTPVTYEQYF	TRBJ2-7	NA	NA	TRBV6-8
TGTGCCAGTACCAGGGCAAACACTGAAGCTTTCTTT	CASTRANTEAFF	TRBJ1-1	NA	NA	TRBV19
TGTGCCAGTAGTATTTCACCCGGGACTAGCGGTTACAATGAGCAGTTCTTC	CASSISPGTSGYNEQFF	TRBJ2-1	NA	TRBD2	TRBV19
TGTGCTAGTGGTTTTACCGGAATAGCGGGAGCGACCGGGGAGCTGTTTTTT	CASGFTGIAGATGELFF	TRBJ2-2	NA	TRBD2	TRBV12-5
TGCAGCGTTGAGTACATCTCTTACACTGAAGCTTTCTTT	CSVEYISYTEAFF	TRBJ1-1	few	NA	TRBV29-1
TGTGCCAGCCGCCCTTGGACCTCTTGGGAGACCCAGTACTTC	CASRPWTSWETQYF	TRBJ2-5	few	NA	TRBV6-8
TGTGCCAGCAGTTACTACCAGGGGTCTGGGGCCAACGTCCTGACTTTC	CASSYYQGSGANVLTF	TRBJ2-6	few	NA	TRBV6-8
TGCGCCAGCAGTCCCCCTCCGCGACTGAACTATGGCTACACCTTC	CASSPPPRLNYGYTF	TRBJ1-2	NA	NA	TRBV23-1
TGTGCCAGCAGTGAAGAGGCAGGGCGCTCACCCCTCCACTTT	CASSEEAGRSPLHF	TRBJ1-6	NA	NA	TRBV25-1
TGTGCCAGCAGCTGGACTAGCGGGAGACGCCTGCAGGAGACCCAGTACTTC	CASSWTSGRRLQETQYF	TRBJ2-5	few	TRBD2	TRBV11-3
TGTGCCAGCAGTGCCTGGACTAGCGGGCAGTTCTTC	CASSAWTSGQFF	TRBJ2-1	NA	TRBD2	TRBV9
TGTGCCAGCAGTCGACCCTTCTACGAGCAGTACTTC	CASSRPFYEQYF	TRBJ2-7	NA	NA	TRBV28
TGTGCCTGCTTCACAGGGATGGGGACTGAAGCTTTCTTT	CACFTGMGTEAFF	TRBJ1-1	once	NA	TRBV30
TGTGCCAGCACAACTGGGAATGGCAGGGGTGAAGCTTTCTTT	CASTTGNGRGEAFF	TRBJ1-1	few	NA	TRBV6-7
TGTGCCAGTAGTGTGGGGGGAAATGAGCAGTTCTTC	CASSVGGNEQFF	TRBJ2-1	few	NA	TRBV19